These T cell receptor beta chains were read from a single sample in a study of blood T cell repertoires in COVID-19. Method: immunoSEQ multiplex PCR; TCRdb's copy keeps in-frame clones and lacks some. The sample holds 190,000 or so clones, around nine tenths seen once. Material: peripheral blood. These receptors were obtained from a man aged 35-49 years with active or convalescent COVID-19. CDR3s include the opening cysteine and the closing phenylalanine or tryptophan. The D gene is left open where the match is weak. Clone size is shown for a subset of rows, as once, few, many or a class of expanded clone.

clone size	V gene	J gene	D gene	CDR3 DNA	CDR3 protein
few	TRBV12-3/TRBV12-4	TRBJ2-1	TRBD1	TGTGCCAGCAGCCTGGACAGGCAGCAGTTCTTC	CASSLDRQQFF
-	TRBV7-9	TRBJ1-1	TRBD1	TGTGCCAGCAGCTATGTCCGGGACAGGGTCACTGAAGCTTTCTTT	CASSYVRDRVTEAFF
-	TRBV29-1	TRBJ1-6	-	TGCAGCGTTATCGAGATTGTTAATTCACCCCTCCACTTT	CSVIEIVNSPLHF
-	TRBV7-3	TRBJ2-1	-	TGTGCCAGCAGCTTCCAGGGACTCAATGAGCAGTTCTTC	CASSFQGLNEQFF
-	TRBV4-3	TRBJ2-5	TRBD2	TGCGCCAGCAGCCCCGGAACTAGCGGGGGAGAGACCCAGTACTTC	CASSPGTSGGETQYF
-	TRBV6-1	TRBJ2-7	-	TGTGCCAGCAGTTCCCGAGGCGGCCTCTACGAGCAGTACTTC	CASSSRGGLYEQYF
-	TRBV7-8	TRBJ2-7	TRBD1	TGTGCCAGCTTCGCCGGACAGGGTCGAACCTACGAGCAGTACTTC	CASFAGQGRTYEQYF
few	TRBV20-1	TRBJ2-7	-	TGCAGTGCTATGACAGACTACGAGCAGTACTTC	CSAMTDYEQYF
-	TRBV29-1	TRBJ1-5	TRBD1	TGCAGCGCGGGGGACAGGGGAGAGCAGCCCCAGCATTTT	CSAGDRGEQPQHF
once	TRBV28	TRBJ1-1	-	TGTGCCAGCAGTCGGAACACTGAAGCTTTCTTT	CASSRNTEAFF
-	TRBV24-1	TRBJ2-2	TRBD1	TGTGCCACCAGTGACTTAACGGGACAGGCGAACACCGGGGAGCTGTTTTTT	CATSDLTGQANTGELFF
-	TRBV11-2	TRBJ2-1	TRBD2	TGTGCCAGCAGTTCGTGCCGGGGGAGGGCGTACAATGAGCAGTTCTTC	CASSSCRGRAYNEQFF
-	TRBV19	TRBJ2-5	-	TGTGCCAGTAGTATCGCAGGGGTACAAGAGACCCAGTACTTC	CASSIAGVQETQYF
-	TRBV4-1	TRBJ1-5	-	TGCGCCAGCAGCCAGCCGGGACATAGCAATCAGCCCCAGCATTTT	CASSQPGHSNQPQHF
-	TRBV14	TRBJ2-1	-	TGTGCCAGCAGCCAGGCAACAGGGAACTATGAGCAGTTCTTC	CASSQATGNYEQFF
-	TRBV28	TRBJ1-2	TRBD1	TGTGCCAGCAGTTCCCAGGGGGCTGAATTTAACAACTATGGCTACACCTTC	CASSSQGAEFNNYGYTF
few	TRBV2	TRBJ2-5	TRBD2	TGTGCCAGCAGCCGGGTAGGAACTAGCGGGCGACGAACTCAAGAGACCCAGTACTTC	CASSRVGTSGRRTQETQYF
-	TRBV4-1	TRBJ1-6	-	TGCGCCAGCAGCCAAGTAGGGGAAAATTCACCCCTCCACTTT	CASSQVGENSPLHF
-	TRBV28	TRBJ1-5	-	TGTGCCAGCAGGCGGAATCAGCCCCAGCATTTT	CASRRNQPQHF
-	TRBV20-1	TRBJ2-7	TRBD1	TGCAGTGCTAGCTTGGGACAGGGGTGGTACTTC	CSASLGQGWYF
-	TRBV6-5	TRBJ1-1	TRBD1	TGTGCCAGCCGACAGGGGCGGGTTAGGTCTGAAGCTTTCTTT	CASRQGRVRSEAFF
-	TRBV7-2	TRBJ2-1	TRBD2	TGTGCCAGCAGGTCGACTAGCAGCTCCTACAATGAGCAGTTCTTC	CASRSTSSSYNEQFF
few	TRBV7-7	TRBJ2-2	TRBD2	TGTGCTAGCAGCCCCCGGGGGGGTGGCACCGGGGAGCTGTTTTTT	CASSPRGGGTGELFF
-	TRBV3-1/TRBV3-2	TRBJ2-1	-	TGTGCCAGCAGCCAAGATTTCCTCAATGAGCAGTTCTTC	CASSQDFLNEQFF
once	TRBV7-9	TRBJ1-1	-	TGTGCCAGCAGACCCGGGACATTTAACACTGAAGCTTTCTTT	CASRPGTFNTEAFF
once	TRBV5-1	TRBJ2-2	-	TGCGCCAGCAGCCCCACCCTCGGGGTTATCGGGGAGCTGTTTTTT	CASSPTLGVIGELFF
-	TRBV10-2	TRBJ2-1	TRBD2	TGCGCCAGCAGTGGGGAGGGCGGGGGCTCCTACAATGAGCAGTTCTTC	CASSGEGGGSYNEQFF
-	TRBV5-5	TRBJ2-2	-	TGTGCCAGCAGCACTCTACAGGGGAGGACCGGGGAGCTGTTTTTT	CASSTLQGRTGELFF
-	TRBV2	TRBJ2-7	-	TGTGCCAGCACCAGCAACGAGGGCTTGGAGCAGTACTTC	CASTSNEGLEQYF
-	TRBV30	TRBJ1-5	-	TGTGCCTGGAGTGTAGGGGTTAGCAATCAGCCCCAGCATTTT	CAWSVGVSNQPQHF
-	TRBV3-1/TRBV3-2	TRBJ1-6	-	TGTGCCAGCAGCTTCCCCAGGGGACTAGACAAAAATAATTCACCCCTCCACTTT	CASSFPRGLDKNNSPLHF